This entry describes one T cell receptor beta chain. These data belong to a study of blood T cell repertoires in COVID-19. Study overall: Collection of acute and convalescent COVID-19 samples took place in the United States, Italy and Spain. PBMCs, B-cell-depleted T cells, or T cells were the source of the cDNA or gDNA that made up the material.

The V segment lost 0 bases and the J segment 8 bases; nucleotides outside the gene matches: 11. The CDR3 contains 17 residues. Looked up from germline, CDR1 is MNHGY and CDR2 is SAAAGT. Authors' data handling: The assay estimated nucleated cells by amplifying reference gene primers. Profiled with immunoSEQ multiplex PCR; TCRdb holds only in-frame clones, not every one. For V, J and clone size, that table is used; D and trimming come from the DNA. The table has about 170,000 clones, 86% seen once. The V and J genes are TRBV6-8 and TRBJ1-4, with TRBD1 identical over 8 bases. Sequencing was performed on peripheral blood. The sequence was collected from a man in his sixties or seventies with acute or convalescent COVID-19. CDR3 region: CASSYSSDRDRLEKLFF. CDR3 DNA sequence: TGTGCCAGCAGTTACTCCTCGGACAGGGATAGATTGGAAAAACTGTTTTTT.